Presented here are 15 T cell receptor beta chains from one specimen sequenced in a study of T-cell reconstitution after alpha-beta-depleted transplantation in children. As it was prepared, the TCRbeta library received unique molecular identifiers. TCRdb passed the PCR reads through MiXCR, listing each CDR3 protein once. The sample lists about 170,000 distinct CDR3 sequences, roughly 10% occurring once. This specimen was PBMCs, taken before TCRalphabeta/CD19-depleted stem cell transplant. The source of these receptors is a boy aged 2 to 10 with acute myeloid leukemia, due to receive a stem cell transplant.

This clonotype was counted at least ten times. The chain is built from TRBV2 and TRBJ2-1, with 11 bases matching TRBD2. This CDR3 spans 16 amino acids. The V gene end was trimmed by 6 bases and the J gene end by 1 base; junction bases not matched to a gene: 5. Germline V gene data show CDR1 as SNHLY and CDR2 as FYNNEI. The CDR3 sequence is CASSPGLAVSYNEQFF. The DNA of the CDR3 is TGTGCCAGCAGCCCGGGACTAGCGGTGTCCTACAATGAGCAGTTCTTC.

This clonotype was picked up many times. This rearrangement joins TRBV5-4 to TRBJ2-2, with D perhaps TRBD2 (5 bases). Per the germline V gene, CDR1 is SGHNT and CDR2 is YYREEE (reference sequence). The CDR3 loop spans 16 amino acids. V was clipped by 4 bases and J by 4 bases, with 17 bases between them. CDR3 nucleotide sequence: TGTGCCAGCAGCCCGGACCGCTTAGGAGGCACCGGGGAGCTGTTTTTT. This translates into CASSPDRLGGTGELFF.

This clonotype was observed many times. The chain links TRBV4-2 to TRBJ2-7, with D uncertain. This CDR3 spans 15 amino acids. Trimming took 0 bases from V and 3 from J, leaving 12 bases between them. Germline V gene data show CDR1 as LGHNA and CDR2 as YNFKEQ. For the CDR3, the DNA is TGTGCCAGCAGCCAAGATCCTAGTTCAAACTACGAGCAGTACTTC. Translating it yields CASSQDPSSNYEQYF.

At least ten counts were recorded for this clonotype. The rearrangement links TRBV25-1 to TRBJ2-5; TRBD2 aligns across 11 bases. The CDR3 consists of 17 residues. Germline values: CDR1 MGHDK, CDR2 SYGVNS. The junction had 11 bases not matched to a gene; V was cut back by 4 bases and J by 4 bases. CDR3 in amino acids: CASSGERSGGAVETQYF. CDR3 bases: TGTGCCAGCAGTGGTGAACGTAGCGGGGGGGCCGTAGAGACCCAGTACTTC.

This clonotype was seen at least ten times. CDR3 region: CASSYAGGAILETQYF. For the CDR3, the DNA is TGTGCCAGCAGTTACGCCGGGGGGGCCATTCTGGAGACCCAGTACTTC. This sequence joins TRBV6-5 and TRBJ2-5, with 8 bases aligning to TRBD2. Trimming cost V 2 bases and J 5 bases; bases outside gene matches: 10. Germline-derived CDR1 and CDR2 are MNHEY and SVGAGI. The CDR3 totals 16 residues.

Many counts were recorded for this clonotype. CDR3 bases: TGCAGTGCTAGAGGACTAGCGGGCCGCACAGATACGCAGTATTTT. As protein: CSARGLAGRTDTQYF. This chain uses TRBV20-1 with TRBJ2-3; 10 nucleotides agree with TRBD2. V gave up 1 base and J gave up 1 base; unmatched junction bases: 2. In germline, CDR1 is DFQATT, CDR2 SNEGSKA (reference sequence). This CDR3 contains 15 residues.

This clonotype was found many times. The chain is built from TRBV7-9 and TRBJ2-1; TRBD2 agrees at 11 bases. The germline V gene encodes CDR1 SEHNR and CDR2 FQNEAQ (reference sequence). V shed 8 bases, J shed 4 bases, and the junction held 13 bases outside the gene matches. This CDR3 contains 17 residues. CDR3: CASRPGGTSGAYNEQFF. The CDR3 DNA reads as TGTGCCAGCCGCCCGGGGGGGACTAGCGGAGCATACAATGAGCAGTTCTTC.

This clonotype showed up many times. V and J are TRBV29-1 and TRBJ2-3; 8 nucleotides agree with TRBD1. This CDR3 contains 15 residues. With V trimmed by 0 bases and J by 4 bases, 6 bases remained unmatched. CDR1 and CDR2 from the germline V gene are SQVTM and ANQGSEA. CDR3 protein: CSVEEDRVVPDTQYF. In nucleotides, the CDR3 is TGCAGCGTTGAAGAGGACAGGGTGGTCCCAGATACGCAGTATTTT.

This clonotype was counted many times. The chain links TRBV15 to TRBJ1-5; possibly TRBD1 for D (5 bases). There are 15 residues in the CDR3. Germline V gives CDR1 LNHNV, CDR2 YYDKDF (reference sequence). V was clipped by 0 bases and J by 9 bases, with 15 bases between them. The CDR3 region is CATSRDVQGARPQHF. CDR3 nucleotides: TGTGCCACCAGCAGAGATGTGCAGGGAGCACGGCCCCAGCATTTT. The full variable domain, completed using reference TRBV15 and TRBJ1-5, is DAMVIQNPRYQVTQFGKPVTLSCSQTLNHNVMYWYQQKSSQAPKLLFHYYDKDFNNEADTPDNFQSRRPNTSFCFLDIRSPGLGDTAMYLCATSRDVQGARPQHFGDGTRLSIL.

Only a few counts were recorded for this clonotype. The chain couples TRBV13 to TRBJ2-1, with D unclear. This CDR3 spans 14 amino acids. Trimming took 2 bases from V and 0 from J, leaving 5 bases between them. The germline gives CDR1 PRHDT, CDR2 FYEKMQ (reference sequence). This CDR3 reads CASSLMSSYNEQFF. The CDR3, as DNA: TGTGCCAGCAGCTTAATGAGCTCCTACAATGAGCAGTTCTTC.

This clonotype was picked up many times. The chain employs TRBV11-1 and TRBJ2-5; TRBD2 might be the D (6 bases). CDR3 length: 13 amino acids. Trimming left V 5 bases short and J 5 bases short, with 12 bases between. Germline V gene data show CDR1 as SGHAT and CDR2 as FQDESV (reference sequence). CDR3 region: CASSTREKETQYF. CDR3 sequence (DNA): TGTGCCAGCAGCACACGGGAGAAGGAGACCCAGTACTTC.

This clonotype has at least ten counts. The chain joins TRBV5-1 to TRBJ1-6; TRBD1 aligns across 7 bases. Trimming removed 4 bases from V and 7 bases from J; junction bases left unmatched: 5. The CDR3 runs to 14 residues. The germline gives CDR1 SGHRS, CDR2 YFSETQ. The CDR3 protein is CASSTGTENSPLHF. The CDR3 region has the DNA TGCGCCAGCAGCACCGGGACAGAGAATTCACCCCTCCACTTT. Using reference TRBV5-1 and TRBJ1-6 for the parts outside the CDR3, the full variable domain is KAGVTQTPRYLIKTRGQQVTLSCSPISGHRSVSWYQQTPGQGLQFLFEYFSETQRNKGNFPGRFSGRQFSNSRSEMNVSTLELGDSALYLCASSTGTENSPLHFGNGTRLTVT.

This clonotype occurred many times. V usage is TRBV9 and J usage is TRBJ2-3; 16 nucleotides align to TRBD2. V dropped 3 bases and J dropped 4; count of bases not matched to a gene: 5. Germline CDR1 SGDLS, CDR2 YYNGEE. The CDR3 has 17 residues. Here the CDR3 reads CASSAGTSGRAADTQYF. CDR3 coding DNA: TGTGCCAGCAGCGCCGGGACTAGCGGGAGGGCAGCAGATACGCAGTATTTT.

The sample holds many counts of this clonotype. The genes are TRBV29-1 and TRBJ1-4, with D hard to call. Germline-derived CDR1 and CDR2 are SQVTM and ANQGSEA. The CDR3 extends over 16 amino acids. V was shortened by 0 bases and J by 0 bases, with 11 bases between the two germline ends. The CDR3 here is CSVEDETVATNEKLFF. The CDR3 DNA sequence: TGCAGCGTTGAAGATGAGACGGTCGCAACTAATGAAAAACTGTTTTTT. The full variable domain, rest sourced from reference TRBV29-1 and TRBJ1-4, is SAVISQKPSRDICQRGTSLTIQCQVDSQVTMMFWYRQQPGQSLTLIATANQGSEATYESGFVIDKFPISRPNLTFSTLTVSNMSPEDSSIYLCSVEDETVATNEKLFFGSGTQLSVL.

This clonotype has only a few counts. The junction does not match germline at one end; this may be a read error. The rearrangement joins TRBV5-6 to TRBJ2-7, with D tentatively TRBD1 (5 bases). The CDR3 runs to 14 residues. CDR1 and CDR2 from the germline V gene are SGHDT and YYEEEE. The DNA of the CDR3 is TGTGCCATCAGCCCAGGGCAGGCCTCCTACGAGCAGTACTTC. Its translation: CAISPGQASYEQYF.